These 7 T cell receptor beta chains were all obtained from the same sample, sequenced in a study of T cells in Graves' hyperthyroidism and ophthalmopathy (dated by TCRdb to about 2019). Library construction relied on multiplex PCR. Instrument used: Illumina HiSeq 2000. Amplification of TCR beta CDR3 regions was carried out from RNA transcripts. The TCR CDR3 was subjected to a first round of RT-PCR using the HTBI primer set and the Qiagen OneStep RT-PCR kit. The public reads were reprocessed in TCRdb via fastp at Q25 and MiXCR, keeping in-frame beta chains. When rows share a CDR3 protein, they turn into one entry using the most common DNA and genes. This sample is represented by over 500,000 distinct CDR3 sequences; 15% to 20% of them were singletons. Approximately 18% of the sample lies in the top ten. Material: blood. These receptors came from a woman aged 18-29 years with Graves' ophthalmopathy.

The table lists this clonotype with a few counts. This sequence joins TRBV12-3 or TRBV12-4 and TRBJ2-3; D unclear. Judging by the DNA end, TRBJ1-5 fits better; the J call may be wrong. The CDR3 runs to 13 residues. CDR3 nucleotide sequence: TGTGCCAGCAGTTTGGTTGATAGGGTTCCGCAGCATTTT. This gives the protein CASSLVDRVPQHF.

This clonotype showed up just a few times. The chain joins TRBV9 to TRBJ2-5, with 9 bases fitting TRBD1. The germline V gene encodes CDR1 SGDLS and CDR2 YYNGEE. This CDR3 contains 16 residues. Trimming removed 4 bases from V and 5 bases from J; junction bases left unmatched: 12. As DNA, the CDR3 is TGTGCCAGCAGCCTCCTAGGGACAGGGTCAGGGGAGACCCAGTACTTC. Protein sequence: CASSLLGTGSGETQYF.

The V and J genes are TRBV19 and TRBJ2-3; unclear D gene. Germline assignment: CDR1 LNHDA and CDR2 SQIVND (reference sequence). The CDR3 spans 11 residues. CDR3 sequence reads: CATATTDTQYF. The CDR3 DNA reads TGTGCGACCGCAACCACAGATACGCAGTATTTT.

This clonotype has at least ten counts. The chain combines TRBV5-5 with TRBJ1-4; no firm D call. V dropped 4 bases and J dropped 7 bases, with 11 bases sitting between them. The germline V gene encodes CDR1 SGHKS and CDR2 YYEKEE (reference sequence). The CDR3 sequence is 13 residues long. The CDR3 bases are TGTGCCAGCAGCCGAACGGGTGGTGAAAAACTGTTTTTT. It translates to CASSRTGGEKLFF.

The chain employs TRBV6-6 and TRBJ2-4; D perhaps matches TRBD1 (7 bases). This CDR3 has 16 residues. V shed 0 bases and J shed 15 bases, with 24 bases lying between them. CDR1 and CDR2 from the germline V gene are MNHNY and SVGAGI (reference sequence). The CDR3 here is CASSYSSGGGGTRRYF. In nucleotides, the CDR3 is TGTGCCAGCAGTTACTCCTCAGGGGGAGGTGGTACAAGGAGGTACTTC.

Ten or more counts support this clonotype. The chain carries TRBV4-2 and TRBJ2-5; D might be TRBD2 (6 bases). The V gene lost 3 bases and the J gene lost 4 bases, with 21 bases spanning the gap. Per the germline V gene, CDR1 is LGHNA and CDR2 is YNFKEQ. The length of the CDR3 is 17 residues. In DNA form, the CDR3 reads TGTGCCAGCAGCCAGGCTTTCGCGTCCCGGGAGAGAGAGACCCAGTACTTC. Amino acids: CASSQAFASRERETQYF.

This clonotype was detected many times. This chain links TRBV3-1 with TRBJ1-6; D is perhaps TRBD1 (6 bases). This CDR3 is 17 amino acids long. Between the trimmed V and J ends, which lost 0 bases and 3 bases, there was a span of 12 bases. Germline V CDR1 and CDR2: LGHDT, YNNKEL (reference sequence). This CDR3 reads CASSQDGGGDYNSPLHF. The CDR3 nucleotides read TGTGCCAGCAGCCAAGATGGAGGGGGTGACTATAATTCACCCCTCCACTTT.